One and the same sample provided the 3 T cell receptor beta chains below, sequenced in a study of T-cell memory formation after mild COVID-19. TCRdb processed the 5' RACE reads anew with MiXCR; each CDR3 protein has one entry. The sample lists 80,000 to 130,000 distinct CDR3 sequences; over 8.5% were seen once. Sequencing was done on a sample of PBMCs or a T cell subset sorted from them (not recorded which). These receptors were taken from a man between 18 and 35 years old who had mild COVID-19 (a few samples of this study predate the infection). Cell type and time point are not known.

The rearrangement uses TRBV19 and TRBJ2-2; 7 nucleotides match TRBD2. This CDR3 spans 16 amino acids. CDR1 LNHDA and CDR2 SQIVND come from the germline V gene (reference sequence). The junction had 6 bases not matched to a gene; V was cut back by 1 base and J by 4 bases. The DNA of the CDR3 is TGTGCCAGTAGTATAGCCGGACTAGTTGGCACCGGGGAGCTGTTTTTT. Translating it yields CASSIAGLVGTGELFF.

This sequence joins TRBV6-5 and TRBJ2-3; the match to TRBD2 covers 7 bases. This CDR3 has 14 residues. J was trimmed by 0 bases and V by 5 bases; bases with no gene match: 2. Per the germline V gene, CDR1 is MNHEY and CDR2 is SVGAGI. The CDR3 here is CASSKRGSTDTQYF. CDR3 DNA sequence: TGTGCCAGCAGTAAGCGGGGTAGCACAGATACGCAGTATTTT.

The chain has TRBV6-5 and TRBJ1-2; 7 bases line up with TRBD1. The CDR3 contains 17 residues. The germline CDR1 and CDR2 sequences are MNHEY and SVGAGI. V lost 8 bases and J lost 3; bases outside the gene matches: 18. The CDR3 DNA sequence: TGTGCCAGCGGAGTGCCCAACGAGGGGGCGTTGGACTATGGCTACACCTTC. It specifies CASGVPNEGALDYGYTF.